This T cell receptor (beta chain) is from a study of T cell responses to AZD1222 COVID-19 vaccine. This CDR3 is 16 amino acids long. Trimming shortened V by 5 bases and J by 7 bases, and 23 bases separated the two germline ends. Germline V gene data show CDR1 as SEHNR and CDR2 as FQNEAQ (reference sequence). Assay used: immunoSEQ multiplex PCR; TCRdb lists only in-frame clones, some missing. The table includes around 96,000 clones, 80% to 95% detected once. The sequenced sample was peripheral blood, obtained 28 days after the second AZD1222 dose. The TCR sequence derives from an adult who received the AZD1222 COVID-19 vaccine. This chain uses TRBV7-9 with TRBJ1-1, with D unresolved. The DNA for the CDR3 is TGTGCCAGCAGCCCCACCGGACCGGCGCTCCTAAGTGAAGCTTTCTTT. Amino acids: CASSPTGPALLSEAFF.